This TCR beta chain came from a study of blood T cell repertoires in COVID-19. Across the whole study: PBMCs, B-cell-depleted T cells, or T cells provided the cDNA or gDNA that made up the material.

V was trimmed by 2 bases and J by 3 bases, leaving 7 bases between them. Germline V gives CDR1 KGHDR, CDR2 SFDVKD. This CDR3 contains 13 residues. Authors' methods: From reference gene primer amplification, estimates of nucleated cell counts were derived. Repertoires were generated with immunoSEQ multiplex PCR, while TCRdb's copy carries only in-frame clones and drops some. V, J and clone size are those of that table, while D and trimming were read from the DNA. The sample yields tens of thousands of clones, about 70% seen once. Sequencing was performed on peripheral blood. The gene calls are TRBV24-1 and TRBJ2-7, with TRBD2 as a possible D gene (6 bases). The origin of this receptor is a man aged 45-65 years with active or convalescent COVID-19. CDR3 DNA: TGTGCCACCAGTGATTGGGGGGTCTACGAGCAGTACTTC. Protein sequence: CATSDWGVYEQYF.